The TCR beta chain under discussion was sequenced for a study of shared clonotypes between healthy human individuals. Points from the study as a whole: Naive subsets typically showed greater estimated richness than memory subsets.

Points on this clone: As yet, its antigen is unknown.

The V gene end was trimmed by 4 bases and the J gene end by 4 bases; junction bases not matched to a gene: 7. This CDR3 is built from 15 residues. Germline V gives CDR1 SGHRS, CDR2 YFSETQ. The run depth of the assay was deep. Across several immunoSEQ plates, the genomic DNA of each subset was split evenly. Original methodology: Filtering was not the same, since immunoSEQ gave junction-only sequences without quality scores. TCRdb keeps only in-frame clones here, not all; method: immunoSEQ multiplex PCR. V and J calls and clone size follow that table, whereas D and trimming were derived from the DNA. The sample carries a few million clones, approximately 90% recorded once.

V is TRBV5-1 and J is TRBJ1-4, with 7 nucleotides matching TRBD1. The sequencing sample was made of naive CD4+ T cells from PBMCs. Subset of the sample: CD45RA+ positively selected. This TCR was recovered from a man aged 18-30 years in good health. Some clones in this sample may be carry-over from other donors' samples. In DNA, the CDR3 is TGCGCCAGCAGCCCCAGGGGGGAACTTAATGAAAAACTGTTTTTT. Its translation: CASSPRGELNEKLFF. Complete variable domain (other parts from reference TRBV5-1 and TRBJ1-4): KAGVTQTPRYLIKTRGQQVTLSCSPISGHRSVSWYQQTPGQGLQFLFEYFSETQRNKGNFPGRFSGRQFSNSRSEMNVSTLELGDSALYLCASSPRGELNEKLFFGSGTQLSVL.